These T cell receptor beta chains were read from a single sample in a study of blood T cells in healthy people across ages. One entry per CDR3 protein results from TCRdb running MiXCR on the 5' RACE reads. The sample records around 1.7 million distinct CDR3 sequences, approximately 30% being singletons. Sequencing was performed on blood. Every receptor here comes from a woman younger than 45 in good health. CDR3s include the opening cysteine and the closing phenylalanine or tryptophan.

v_gene,j_gene,CDR3aa
TRBV5-6,TRBJ2-1,CASNLLGVHNEQFF
TRBV6-1,TRBJ1-2,CASTEHGSANYGYTF
TRBV10-2,TRBJ2-4,CASSEENIQYF
TRBV12-3/TRBV12-4,NA,CASSLDGRGYNEQYF
TRBV20-1,TRBJ2-3,CSARDFRAGAADTQYF
TRBV28,TRBJ1-2,CASSLPGTDYYGYTF
TRBV28,NA,CATITGTSTYEQYF
TRBV11-2,TRBJ1-1,CASSLDNRKGPTTEAFF
TRBV11-2,TRBJ1-4,CASSLGWDSLNEKLFF
TRBV29-1,TRBJ2-7,CSPLLRNYNEQYF
TRBV15,TRBJ2-3,CATSRPTSRTDTQYF
TRBV6-6,TRBJ2-3,CASSYQLSGTDTQYF
TRBV11-2,TRBJ2-1,CASSLGGTGYYNEQFF
TRBV10-2,TRBJ1-1,CASSEWTGREAFF
TRBV6-2/TRBV6-3,TRBJ2-5,CASSSGGSSRNEQYF
TRBV6-6,TRBJ1-2,CASSLTGGHGYTF
TRBV5-4,TRBJ1-1,CASSRWGANTEAFF
TRBV11-2,TRBJ1-2,CVSSLDRNYGYTF
TRBV12-3/TRBV12-4,TRBJ1-2,CASTRSGEGYGYTF
TRBV27,TRBJ2-7,CATSGGGYEQYF
TRBV20-1,TRBJ1-2,CSARPRGDGYTF
TRBV2,TRBJ2-7,CASRVGQGFIEQYF
TRBV5-1,NA,CASRHGGAEETQYF
TRBV6-2/TRBV6-3,TRBJ1-1,CASSTGKSTEAFF
TRBV7-9,TRBJ1-2,CSSSLLRVDGYTF
TRBV20-1,TRBJ2-7,CSARVAPQGEQYF
TRBV2,TRBJ1-5,CASSAGGTGIHQPQHF
TRBV7-6,TRBJ2-1,CASTLEGFGLAVSYNEQFF
TRBV29-1,TRBJ1-2,CSAEDLYGYTF
TRBV5-1,TRBJ2-1,CASSLLGGDSYNEQFF
TRBV10-3,TRBJ1-1,CAISRQGATNTEAFF
TRBV20-1,TRBJ2-1,CSAAAWDGQFF
TRBV20-1,TRBJ2-1,CSARGAFSSGRTYNEQFF
TRBV5-1,TRBJ2-1,CASSTEINEQFF
TRBV7-2,TRBJ1-2,CASSLVMGEYGYTF
TRBV29-1,TRBJ2-3,CSVGGGRTSTDTQYF
TRBV18,TRBJ2-7,CASSPKDGSSYEQYF
TRBV5-1,TRBJ1-2,CASSFSGSLTYGYTF
TRBV5-1,TRBJ1-2,CASSLLDRGSDGYTF
TRBV10-3,TRBJ2-7,CAISEVRGYEQYF
TRBV20-1,TRBJ2-3,CSARGAVLTDTQYF
TRBV12-3/TRBV12-4,TRBJ2-5,CASTRREMEETQYF
TRBV5-1,TRBJ2-5,CASSLDGRGLETQYF
TRBV15,TRBJ2-4,CATSSDLRFDIQYF
TRBV12-3/TRBV12-4,TRBJ2-3,CASSLEGRRADTQYF
TRBV12-3/TRBV12-4,TRBJ2-3,CASTIAGVSTDTQYF
TRBV28,NA,CASSKPGQVLYEQYF
TRBV20-1,TRBJ2-5,CSADPGETQYF
TRBV12-3/TRBV12-4,TRBJ2-7,CVSIPEGGGQAPYEQYF
TRBV12-3/TRBV12-4,TRBJ2-3,CASTPSGGGGLVGNNQTDTQYF
TRBV2,TRBJ1-2,CASIPDLSGRGGYGYTF
TRBV15,NA,CTTSRDRVASGETQYF
TRBV5-1,TRBJ2-1,CASSPTMPGANNEQFF
TRBV15,TRBJ1-4,CATSRARGQPSNEKLFF
TRBV28,TRBJ1-5,CASSPTDYQPQHF
TRBV2,TRBJ1-6,CAGSEEQGTRSPLHF
TRBV7-2,TRBJ2-2,CASSGPLAEANTGELFF
TRBV2,TRBJ2-2,CASSVEGAGIGTGELFF
TRBV11-3,TRBJ2-1,CASSLDNSGGGSYNEQFF
TRBV5-1,TRBJ2-5,CASSRSMAGRQTQYF